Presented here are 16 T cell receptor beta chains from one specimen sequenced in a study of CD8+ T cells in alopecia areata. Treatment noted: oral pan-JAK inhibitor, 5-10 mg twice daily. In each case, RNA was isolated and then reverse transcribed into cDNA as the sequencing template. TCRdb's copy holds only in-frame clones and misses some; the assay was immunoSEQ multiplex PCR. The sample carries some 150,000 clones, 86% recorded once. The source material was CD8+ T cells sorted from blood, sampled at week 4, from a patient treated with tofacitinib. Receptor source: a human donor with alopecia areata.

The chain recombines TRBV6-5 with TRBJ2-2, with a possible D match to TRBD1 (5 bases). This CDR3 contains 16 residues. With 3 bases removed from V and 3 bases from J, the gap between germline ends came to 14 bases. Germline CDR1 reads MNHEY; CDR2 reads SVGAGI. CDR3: CASSYPAGRDTGELFF. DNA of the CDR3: TGTGCCAGCAGTTATCCGGCAGGGCGTGACACCGGGGAGCTGTTTTTT.

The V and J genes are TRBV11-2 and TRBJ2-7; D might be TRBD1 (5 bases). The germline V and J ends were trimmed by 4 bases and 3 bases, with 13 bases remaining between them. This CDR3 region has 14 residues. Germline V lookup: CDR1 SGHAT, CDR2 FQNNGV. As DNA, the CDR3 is TGTGCCAGCAGCTACACGCGAGACAGCTACGAGCAGTACTTC. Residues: CASSYTRDSYEQYF.

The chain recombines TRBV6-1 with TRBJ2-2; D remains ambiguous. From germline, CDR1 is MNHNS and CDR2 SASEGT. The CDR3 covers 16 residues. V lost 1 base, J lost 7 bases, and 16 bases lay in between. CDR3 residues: CASSEELYFDGGELFF. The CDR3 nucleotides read TGTGCCAGCAGTGAAGAACTATACTTCGACGGCGGGGAGCTGTTTTTT.

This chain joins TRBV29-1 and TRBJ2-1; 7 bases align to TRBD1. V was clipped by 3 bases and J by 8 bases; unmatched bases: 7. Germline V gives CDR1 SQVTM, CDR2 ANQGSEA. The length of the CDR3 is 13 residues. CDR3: CSVDEGAGDEQFF. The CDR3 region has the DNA TGCAGCGTTGATGAGGGGGCAGGGGATGAGCAGTTCTTC.

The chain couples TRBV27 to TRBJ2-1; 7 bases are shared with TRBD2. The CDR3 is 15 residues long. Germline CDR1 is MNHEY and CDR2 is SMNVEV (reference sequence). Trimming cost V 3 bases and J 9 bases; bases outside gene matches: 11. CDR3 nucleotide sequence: TGTGCCAGCAGTTTGGCAGGGACTATAGGTCGTGAGCAGTTCTTC. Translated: CASSLAGTIGREQFF.

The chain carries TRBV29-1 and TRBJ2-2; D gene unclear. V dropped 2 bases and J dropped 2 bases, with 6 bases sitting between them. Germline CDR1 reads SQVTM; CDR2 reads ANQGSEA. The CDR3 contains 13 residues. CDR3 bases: TGCAGCGTTGAAAGGCAAAACACCGGGGAGCTGTTTTTT. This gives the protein CSVERQNTGELFF.

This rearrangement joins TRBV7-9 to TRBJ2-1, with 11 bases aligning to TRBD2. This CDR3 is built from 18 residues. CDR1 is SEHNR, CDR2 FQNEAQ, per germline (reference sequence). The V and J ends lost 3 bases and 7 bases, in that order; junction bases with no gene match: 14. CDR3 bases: TGTGCCAGCAGCTTCCCGGGACTAGCGGAGGGGCTTTTGAATGAGCAGTTCTTC. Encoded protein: CASSFPGLAEGLLNEQFF.

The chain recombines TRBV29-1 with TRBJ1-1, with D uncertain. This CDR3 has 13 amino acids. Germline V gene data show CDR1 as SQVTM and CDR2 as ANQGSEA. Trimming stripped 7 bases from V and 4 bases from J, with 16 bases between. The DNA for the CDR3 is TGCAGCGCGTACGCCAAGGCCGGCACTGAAGCTTTCTTT. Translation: CSAYAKAGTEAFF.

CDR3 sequence: CASSSRLDKETQYF. CDR3 DNA sequence: TGTGCCAGCAGCTCACGACTAGATAAGGAGACCCAGTACTTC. The rearrangement joins TRBV7-9 to TRBJ2-5; TRBD2 might be the D (6 bases). This CDR3 is built from 14 residues. Trimming took off 4 bases at V and 5 bases at J, with 14 bases between the two ends. The germline V gene encodes CDR1 SEHNR and CDR2 FQNEAQ (reference sequence).

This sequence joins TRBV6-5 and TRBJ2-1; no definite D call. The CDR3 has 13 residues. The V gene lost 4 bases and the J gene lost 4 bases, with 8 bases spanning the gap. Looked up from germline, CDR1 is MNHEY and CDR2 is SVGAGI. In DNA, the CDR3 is TGTGCCAGCAGTTCCGGACGATACAATGAGCAGTTCTTC. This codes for CASSSGRYNEQFF.

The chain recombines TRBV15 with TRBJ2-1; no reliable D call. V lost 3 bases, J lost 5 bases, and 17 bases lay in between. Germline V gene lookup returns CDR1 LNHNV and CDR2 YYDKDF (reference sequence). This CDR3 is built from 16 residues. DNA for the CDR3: TGTGCCACCAGCAGTGAAGTAAGGGCAGACAACAATGAGCAGTTCTTC. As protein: CATSSEVRADNNEQFF.

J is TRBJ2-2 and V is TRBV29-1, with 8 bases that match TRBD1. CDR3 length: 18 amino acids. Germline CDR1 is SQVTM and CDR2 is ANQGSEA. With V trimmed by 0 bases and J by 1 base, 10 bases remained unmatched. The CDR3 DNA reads TGCAGCGTTGAAGATACGGACAGGGCCTTCCTGAACACCGGGGAGCTGTTTTTT. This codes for CSVEDTDRAFLNTGELFF.

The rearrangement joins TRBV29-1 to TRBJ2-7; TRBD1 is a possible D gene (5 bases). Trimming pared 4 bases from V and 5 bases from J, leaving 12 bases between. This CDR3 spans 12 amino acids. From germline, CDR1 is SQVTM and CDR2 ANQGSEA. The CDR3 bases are TGCAGCGTTGGGTCAGGGTCCAACGAGCAGTACTTC. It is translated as CSVGSGSNEQYF.

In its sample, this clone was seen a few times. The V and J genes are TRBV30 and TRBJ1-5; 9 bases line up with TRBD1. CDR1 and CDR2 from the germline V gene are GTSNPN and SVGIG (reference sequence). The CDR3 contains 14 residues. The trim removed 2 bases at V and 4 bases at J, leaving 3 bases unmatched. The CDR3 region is CAWSLGQGNQPQHF. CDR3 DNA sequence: TGTGCCTGGAGTCTAGGACAGGGGAATCAGCCCCAGCATTTT.

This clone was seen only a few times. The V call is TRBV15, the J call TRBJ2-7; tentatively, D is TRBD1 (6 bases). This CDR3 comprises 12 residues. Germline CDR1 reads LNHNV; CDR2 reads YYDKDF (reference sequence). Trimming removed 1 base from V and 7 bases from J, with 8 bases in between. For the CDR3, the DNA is TGTGCCACCAGCAGAGCAGGACAGGAGCAGTACTTC. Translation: CATSRAGQEQYF.

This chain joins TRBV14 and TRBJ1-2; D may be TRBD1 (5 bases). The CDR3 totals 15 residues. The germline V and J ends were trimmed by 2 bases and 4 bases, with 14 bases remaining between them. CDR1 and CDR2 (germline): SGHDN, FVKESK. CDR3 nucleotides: TGTGCCAGCAGCCAACTGCAGGGCCTTGGCTATGGCTACACCTTC. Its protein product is CASSQLQGLGYGYTF.